This TCR beta chain is drawn from a study of T cells in Graves' hyperthyroidism and ophthalmopathy. CDR3 length equals 16 residues. In germline, CDR1 is LNHDA, CDR2 SQIVND (reference sequence). Trimming removed 4 bases from V and 8 bases from J; junction bases left unmatched: 9. RNA transcripts yielded amplified TCR beta CDR3 regions. First-round RT-PCR targeting the TCR CDR3 was performed with the HTBI primer set. MiXCR, applied by TCRdb to the multiplex PCR reads, yields one record per CDR3 protein. The sample carries about 680,000 distinct CDR3 sequences, under 45% recorded once. The diagnoses drew upon clinical symptoms, serum thyroxine and TRAb, thyroid ultrasound and orbital computed tomography.

The material sequenced was blood. The chain employs TRBV19 and TRBJ1-4, with 11 bases that match TRBD1. The sequence came from a woman between 40 and 50 years old with Graves' hyperthyroidism. CDR3 loop: CASSTARTGGREKLFF. The CDR3 DNA reads TGTGCCAGTAGTACAGCAAGGACAGGGGGCCGCGAAAAACTGTTTTTT.